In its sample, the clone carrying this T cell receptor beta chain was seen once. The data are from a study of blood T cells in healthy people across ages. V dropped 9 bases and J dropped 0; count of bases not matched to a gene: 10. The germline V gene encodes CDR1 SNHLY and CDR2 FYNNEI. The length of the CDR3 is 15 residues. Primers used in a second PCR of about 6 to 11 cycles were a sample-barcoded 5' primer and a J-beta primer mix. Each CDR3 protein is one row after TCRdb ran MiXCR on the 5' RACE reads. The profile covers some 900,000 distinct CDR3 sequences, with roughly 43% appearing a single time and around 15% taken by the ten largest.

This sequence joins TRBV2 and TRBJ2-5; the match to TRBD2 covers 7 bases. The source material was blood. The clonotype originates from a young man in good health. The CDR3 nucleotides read TGTGCCAGTCCTTCTGTCCGGGGGGACCAAGAGACCCAGTACTTC. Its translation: CASPSVRGDQETQYF.